This TCR beta chain was sequenced during a study of T cell repertoires in cytomegalovirus infection. Across the study: A matching HLA type, together with CMV infection, was signaled by public TCR beta signatures.

This clonotype was seen only a few times. What it recognizes is unknown. General study results and limits: Cumulative frequency of public TCR beta families picked out carriers of CMV plus the relevant HLA. HLA-C-restricted CMV clonotypes gave the most frequent clonotype in two of eight donors.

TCRdb independently ran MiXCR on the reads; one entry per CDR3 protein. Here the sample spans fewer than 700,000 distinct CDR3 sequences, 20% to 25% being singletons. CDR3 length: 14 residues. Germline V gene lookup returns CDR1 MDHEN and CDR2 SYDVKM. The ends were cut back, 6 bases at V and 3 bases at J, with 12 bases in the middle. Specimen: CD8+ T cells from PBMCs. This TCR was recovered from a human donor in good health (CMV status not recorded). Some clones in this sample may be carry-over from other donors' samples. The V call is TRBV28, the J call TRBJ1-5, with D hard to call. CDR3 nucleotides: TGTGCCAGCAGCCCCCCCGGGGTCAATCAGCCCCAGCATTTT. As protein: CASSPPGVNQPQHF.